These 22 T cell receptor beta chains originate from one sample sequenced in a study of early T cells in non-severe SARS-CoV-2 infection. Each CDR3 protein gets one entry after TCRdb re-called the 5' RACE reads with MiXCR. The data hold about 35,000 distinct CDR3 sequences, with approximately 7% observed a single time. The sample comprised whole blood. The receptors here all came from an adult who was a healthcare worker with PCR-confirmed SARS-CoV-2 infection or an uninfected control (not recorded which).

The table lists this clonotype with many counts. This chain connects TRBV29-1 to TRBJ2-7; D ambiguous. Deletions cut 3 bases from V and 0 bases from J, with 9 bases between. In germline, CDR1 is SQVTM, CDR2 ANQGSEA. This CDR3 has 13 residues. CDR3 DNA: TGCAGCGTTGAGTACAGTCACTCCTACGAGCAGTACTTC. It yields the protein CSVEYSHSYEQYF.

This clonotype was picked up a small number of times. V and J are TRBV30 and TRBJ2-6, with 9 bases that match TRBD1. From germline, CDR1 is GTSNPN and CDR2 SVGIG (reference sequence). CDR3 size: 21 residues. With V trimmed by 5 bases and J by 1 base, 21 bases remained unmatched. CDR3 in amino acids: CAWGLTGTGLVRGSGANVLTF. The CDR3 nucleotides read TGTGCCTGGGGGCTGACGGGGACAGGGCTTGTCCGAGGATCTGGGGCCAACGTCCTGACTTTC.

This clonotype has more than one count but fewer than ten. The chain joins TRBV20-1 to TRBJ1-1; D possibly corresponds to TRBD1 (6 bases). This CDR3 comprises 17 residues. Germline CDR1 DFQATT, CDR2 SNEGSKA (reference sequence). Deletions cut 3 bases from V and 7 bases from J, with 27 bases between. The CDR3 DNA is TGCAGTGCTAGGAGCTCCGTGGTAGGATCGAAGGGGGGTGAAGCTTTCTTT. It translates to CSARSSVVGSKGGEAFF.

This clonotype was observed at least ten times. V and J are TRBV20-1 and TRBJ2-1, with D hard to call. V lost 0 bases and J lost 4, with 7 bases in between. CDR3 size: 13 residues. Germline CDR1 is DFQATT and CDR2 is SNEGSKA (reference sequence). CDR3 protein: CSARERDYNEQFF. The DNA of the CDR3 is TGCAGTGCTAGAGAGAGAGATTACAATGAGCAGTTCTTC.

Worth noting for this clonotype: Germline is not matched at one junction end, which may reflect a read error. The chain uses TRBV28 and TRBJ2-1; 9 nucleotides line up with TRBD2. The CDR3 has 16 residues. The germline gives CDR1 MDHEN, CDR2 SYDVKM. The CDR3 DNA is TGTGACAGCAGTCCACGGACTAGCGAGAATTTCAATGAGCAGTTCTTC. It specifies CDSSPRTSENFNEQFF.

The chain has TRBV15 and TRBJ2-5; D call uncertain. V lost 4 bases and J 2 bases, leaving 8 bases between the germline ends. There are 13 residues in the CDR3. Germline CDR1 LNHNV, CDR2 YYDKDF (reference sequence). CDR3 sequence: CATSIGWQETQYF. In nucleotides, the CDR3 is TGTGCCACCAGCATCGGCTGGCAAGAGACCCAGTACTTC.

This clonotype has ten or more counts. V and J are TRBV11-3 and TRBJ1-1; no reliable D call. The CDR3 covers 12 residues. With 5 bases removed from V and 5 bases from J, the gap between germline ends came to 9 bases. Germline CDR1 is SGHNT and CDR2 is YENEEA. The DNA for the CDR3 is TGTGCCAGCAGCCGAGGTGGAACTGAAGCTTTCTTT. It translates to CASSRGGTEAFF.

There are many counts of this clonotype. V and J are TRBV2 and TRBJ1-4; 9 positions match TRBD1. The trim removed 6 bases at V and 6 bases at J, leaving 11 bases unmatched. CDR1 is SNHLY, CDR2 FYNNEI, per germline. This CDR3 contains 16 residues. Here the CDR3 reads CASSEPPGQGDEKLFF. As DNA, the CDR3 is TGTGCCAGCAGCGAACCACCGGGACAGGGCGATGAAAAACTGTTTTTT.

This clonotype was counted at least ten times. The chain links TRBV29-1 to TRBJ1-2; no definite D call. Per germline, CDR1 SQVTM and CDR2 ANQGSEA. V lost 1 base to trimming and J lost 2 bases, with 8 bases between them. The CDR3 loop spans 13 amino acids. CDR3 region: CSVEGGTNYGYTF. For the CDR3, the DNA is TGCAGCGTTGAAGGGGGAACAAACTATGGCTACACCTTC.

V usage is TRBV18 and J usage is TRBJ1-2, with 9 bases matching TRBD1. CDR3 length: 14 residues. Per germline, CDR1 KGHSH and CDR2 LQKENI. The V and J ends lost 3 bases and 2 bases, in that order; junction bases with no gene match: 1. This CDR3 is CASSPDRGNYGYTF. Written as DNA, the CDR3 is TGTGCCAGCTCACCGGACAGGGGAAACTATGGCTACACCTTC.

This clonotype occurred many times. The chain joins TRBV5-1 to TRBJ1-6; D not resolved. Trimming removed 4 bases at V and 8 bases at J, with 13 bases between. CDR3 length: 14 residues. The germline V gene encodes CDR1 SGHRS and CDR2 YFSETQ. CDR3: CASSHGRADSPLHF. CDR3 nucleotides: TGCGCCAGCAGCCATGGACGGGCCGATTCACCCCTCCACTTT. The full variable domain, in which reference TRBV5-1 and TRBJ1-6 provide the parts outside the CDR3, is KAGVTQTPRYLIKTRGQQVTLSCSPISGHRSVSWYQQTPGQGLQFLFEYFSETQRNKGNFPGRFSGRQFSNSRSEMNVSTLELGDSALYLCASSHGRADSPLHFGNGTRLTVT.

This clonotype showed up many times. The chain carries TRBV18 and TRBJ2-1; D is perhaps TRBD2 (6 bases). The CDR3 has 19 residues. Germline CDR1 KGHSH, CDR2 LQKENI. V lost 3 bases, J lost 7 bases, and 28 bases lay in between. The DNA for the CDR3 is TGTGCCAGCTCACCTCCCCTGAACCAGTGGGAGGCCCCGGGGAATGAGCAGTTCTTC. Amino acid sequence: CASSPPLNQWEAPGNEQFF.

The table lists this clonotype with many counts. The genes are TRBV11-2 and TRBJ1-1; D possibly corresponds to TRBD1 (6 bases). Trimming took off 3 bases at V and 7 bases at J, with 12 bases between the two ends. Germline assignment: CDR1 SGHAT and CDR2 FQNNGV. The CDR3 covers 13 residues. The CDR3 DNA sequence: TGTGCCAGCAGCTTCAACAGGGATGTTGAAGCTTTCTTT. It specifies CASSFNRDVEAFF.

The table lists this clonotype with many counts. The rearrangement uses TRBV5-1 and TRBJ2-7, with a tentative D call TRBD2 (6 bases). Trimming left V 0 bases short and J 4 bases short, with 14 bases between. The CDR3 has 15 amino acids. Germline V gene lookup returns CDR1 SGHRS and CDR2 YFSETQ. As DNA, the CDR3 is TGCGCCAGCAGCTTGGAGGAGGGTTCTTATTACGAGCAGTACTTC. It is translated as CASSLEEGSYYEQYF.

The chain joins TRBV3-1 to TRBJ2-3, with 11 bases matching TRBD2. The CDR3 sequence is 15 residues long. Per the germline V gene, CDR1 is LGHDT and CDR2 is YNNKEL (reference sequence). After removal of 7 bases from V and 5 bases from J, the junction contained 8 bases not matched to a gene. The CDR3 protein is CASTTLAGALDTQYF. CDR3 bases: TGTGCCAGCACCACACTAGCGGGAGCGTTAGATACGCAGTATTTT.

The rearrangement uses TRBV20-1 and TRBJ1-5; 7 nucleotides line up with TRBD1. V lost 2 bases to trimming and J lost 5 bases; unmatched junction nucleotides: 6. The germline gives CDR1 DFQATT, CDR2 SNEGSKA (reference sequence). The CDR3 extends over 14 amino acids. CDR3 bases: TGCAGTGCTAGACTTACAGGGGACCATCAGCCCCAGCATTTT. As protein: CSARLTGDHQPQHF.

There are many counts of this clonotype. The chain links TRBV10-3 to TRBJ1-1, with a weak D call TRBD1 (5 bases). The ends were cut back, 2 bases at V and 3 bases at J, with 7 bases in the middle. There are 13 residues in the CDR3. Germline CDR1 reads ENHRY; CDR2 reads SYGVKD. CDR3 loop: CAISEGGYTEAFF. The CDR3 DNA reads TGTGCCATCAGTGAGGGGGGGTACACTGAAGCTTTCTTT.

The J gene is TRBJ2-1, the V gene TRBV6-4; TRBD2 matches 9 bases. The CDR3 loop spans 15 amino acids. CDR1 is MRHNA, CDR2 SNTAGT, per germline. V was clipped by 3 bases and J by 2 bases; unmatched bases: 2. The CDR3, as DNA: TGTGCCAGCAGTGATGCGGGAGGGCCCTACAATGAGCAGTTCTTC. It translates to CASSDAGGPYNEQFF.

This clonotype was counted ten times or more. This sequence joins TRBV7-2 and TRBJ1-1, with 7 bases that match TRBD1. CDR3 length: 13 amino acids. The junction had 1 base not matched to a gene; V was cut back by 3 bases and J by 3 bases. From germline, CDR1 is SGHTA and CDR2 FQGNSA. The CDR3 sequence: CASSFTGDTEAFF. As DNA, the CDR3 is TGTGCCAGCAGCTTCACAGGGGACACTGAAGCTTTCTTT. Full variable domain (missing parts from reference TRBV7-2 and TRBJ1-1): GAGVSQSPSNKVTEKGKDVELRCDPISGHTALYWYRQSLGQGLEFLIYFQGNSAPDKSGLPSDRFSAERTGGSVSTLTIQRTQQEDSAVYLCASSFTGDTEAFFGQGTRLTVV.

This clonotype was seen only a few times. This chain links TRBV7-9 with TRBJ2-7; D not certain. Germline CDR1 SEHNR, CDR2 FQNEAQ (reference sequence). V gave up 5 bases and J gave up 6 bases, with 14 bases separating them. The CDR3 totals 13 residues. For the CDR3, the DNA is TGTGCCAGCAGCCAGACCTTATCACTCGAGCAGTACTTC. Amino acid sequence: CASSQTLSLEQYF.

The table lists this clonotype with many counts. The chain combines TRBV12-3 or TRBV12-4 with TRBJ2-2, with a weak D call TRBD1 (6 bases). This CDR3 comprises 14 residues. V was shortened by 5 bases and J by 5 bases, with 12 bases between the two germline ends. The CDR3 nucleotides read TGTGCCAGCAGTGAAAGGGGGTGGACCGGGGAGCTGTTTTTT. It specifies CASSERGWTGELFF.

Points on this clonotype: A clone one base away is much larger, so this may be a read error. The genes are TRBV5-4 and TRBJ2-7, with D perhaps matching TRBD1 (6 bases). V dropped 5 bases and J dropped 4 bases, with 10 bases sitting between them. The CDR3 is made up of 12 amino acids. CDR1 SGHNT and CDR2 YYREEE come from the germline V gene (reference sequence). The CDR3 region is CASSSDRYEQYF. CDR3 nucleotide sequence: TGTGCCAGCAGTTCCGACAGGTACGAGCAGTACTTC. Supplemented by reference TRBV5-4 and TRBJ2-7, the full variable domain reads ETGVTQSPTHLIKTRGQQVTLRCSSQSGHNTVSWYQQALGQGPQFIFQYYREEENGRGNFPPRFSGLQFPNYSSELNVNALELDDSALYLCASSSDRYEQYFGPGTRLTVT.